The sequence of this T cell receptor beta chain was determined in a study of T-cell memory formation after mild COVID-19. The CDR3 length is 16 residues. V gave up 7 bases and J gave up 2 bases, with 20 bases separating them. From germline, CDR1 is MNHNS and CDR2 SASEGT. A single record per CDR3 protein comes from TCRdb applying MiXCR to the 5' RACE reads. The sample yields 180,000 or so distinct CDR3 sequences, under 20% seen once. Sample: PBMCs or a T cell subset sorted from them (not recorded which). The V and J genes are TRBV6-1 and TRBJ2-5; D tentatively fits TRBD1 or TRBD2 (5 bases each). The clonotype originates from an adult woman who had mild COVID-19 (a few samples of this study predate the infection). Cell type and time point are not known. The CDR3 DNA is TGTGCCAGCAATATACCGGGACGCTCGAGGCAAGAGACCCAGTACTTC. Its protein product is CASNIPGRSRQETQYF.